The present T cell receptor beta chain was sequenced within a study of Ad26.COV2.S vaccination and SARS-CoV-2 variants. Across the whole study: The authors gave Ad26.COV2.S intramuscularly, either once or twice 56 days apart.

Overall study findings and caveats: Non-spike TCR breadth showed similarity between vaccine and placebo recipients. Participants in the vaccine arm had higher spike-specific TCR breadth; placebo recipients had lower. There was reportedly substantial breadth in spike-specific CD8+ and CD4+ T cell responses after vaccination.

Treatment reported: roughly 18 received Ad26.COV2.S at low or high dose, single or two shots; roughly 5 received placebo; per-sample allocation not given. Each sample was drawn 63 days after the first injection (of vaccine or placebo). V shed 5 bases and J shed 7 bases, with 14 bases lying between them. The CDR3 length is 13 residues. CDR1 is MNHEY and CDR2 is SVGAGI in the germline V gene. As concerns this clone: The antigen is unknown.

Clones were read by immunoSEQ multiplex PCR, and TCRdb kept only the in-frame ones, dropping some. Seen here are approximately 450,000 clones, 75% to 95% observed once, and the top ten hold about 12%. This receptor was obtained from a person between 18 and 65 years old who received the Ad26.COV2.S COVID-19 vaccine or a placebo. The sequencing used peripheral blood, collected in a trial of Ad26.COV2.S vaccine versus placebo. V and J are TRBV6-5 and TRBJ1-1; tentatively, D is TRBD1 (5 bases). The CDR3 reads CASSRGGVGEAFF. The CDR3 DNA sequence: TGTGCCAGCAGTCGGGGGGGGGTAGGTGAAGCTTTCTTT.